A single sample is the source of the 14 T cell receptor beta chains below, sequenced in a study of cytomegalovirus exposure and HLA in healthy donors. It was with 60 Vbeta and 13 Jbeta primers that the PCR ran. The assay was immunoSEQ multiplex PCR, and TCRdb's table has in-frame clones only and misses some. The sample has about 210,000 clones, over 80% seen once. The specimen was PBMCs. These receptors all come from a woman aged 45-59 years in good health and CMV-seropositive.

The chain is built from TRBV19 and TRBJ2-7; D is ambiguous. The CDR3 runs 13 residues. The V end lost 4 bases, the J end lost 5 bases, and 12 bases lay between the germline ends. Germline lookup yields CDR1 LNHDA and CDR2 SQIVND (reference sequence). The CDR3 protein is CASSTGHGHEQYF. DNA of the CDR3: TGTGCCAGTAGTACAGGTCACGGCCACGAGCAGTACTTC.

Only one count was recorded for this clone. This chain joins TRBV9 and TRBJ1-3; TRBD1 matches 9 bases. Germline trimming cut 0 bases from V and 9 bases from J; bases unmatched to any gene: 10. From germline, CDR1 is SGDLS and CDR2 YYNGEE. The CDR3 sequence is 16 residues long. CDR3 sequence (DNA): TGTGCCAGCAGCGTAGGGGCCGGGACAGGGAATCCCACCATATATTTT. Protein: CASSVGAGTGNPTIYF.

The chain carries TRBV7-2 and TRBJ2-3; the match to TRBD1 covers 8 bases. There are 14 residues in the CDR3. Germline-derived CDR1 and CDR2 are SGHTA and FQGNSA. Trimming removed 5 bases from V and 5 bases from J; junction bases left unmatched: 6. CDR3 region: CASSPRQGLDTQYF. The CDR3 DNA reads TGTGCCAGCAGCCCCCGACAGGGGCTAGATACGCAGTATTTT.

This clone was observed a single time. The chain combines TRBV30 with TRBJ1-2, with D possibly being TRBD1 (6 bases). The CDR3 runs to 13 residues. Trimming took 4 bases from V and 8 from J, leaving 17 bases between them. Germline lookup yields CDR1 GTSNPN and CDR2 SVGIG (reference sequence). CDR3 residues: CAWITGYGVGYTF. The CDR3 nucleotides are TGTGCCTGGATCACAGGGTATGGTGTAGGCTACACCTTC. The variable domain in full, with the rest retrieved from reference TRBV30 and TRBJ1-2, is SQTIHQWPATLVQPVGSPLSLECTVEGTSNPNLYWYRQAAGRGLQLLFYSVGIGQISSEVPQNLSASRPQDRQFILSSKKLLLSDSGFYLCAWITGYGVGYTFGSGTRLTVV.

The genes are TRBV6-5 and TRBJ2-5; the match to TRBD1 covers 9 bases. This CDR3 has 14 amino acids. Germline CDR1 is MNHEY and CDR2 is SVGAGI. The V and J ends lost 6 bases and 5 bases, in that order; junction bases with no gene match: 7. CDR3 region: CASRKDRGGETQYF. The CDR3 nucleotides are TGTGCCAGCAGGAAGGACAGGGGCGGGGAGACCCAGTACTTC.

This clone was found once. The chain has TRBV6-1 and TRBJ2-1, with 9 bases identical to TRBD1. V trimming: 2 bases; J trimming: 4 bases; junction bases outside the gene matches: 12. The CDR3 length is 18 residues. The germline gives CDR1 MNHNS, CDR2 SASEGT. In nucleotides, the CDR3 is TGTGCCAGCAGTGAACAGGAGAACTCACAGGGGGCGTACAATGAGCAGTTCTTC. Its protein is CASSEQENSQGAYNEQFF.

This clone was recorded only once. CDR3 nucleotides: TGTGCCAGCAGTTCAGGGGTCTACAATGAGCAGTTCTTC. Its protein is CASSSGVYNEQFF. The J gene is TRBJ2-1, the V gene TRBV6-4; tentatively, D is TRBD1 (6 bases). Trimming removed 5 bases at V and 3 bases at J, with 8 bases between. The length of the CDR3 is 13 residues. Germline values: CDR1 MRHNA, CDR2 SNTAGT.

The table lists this clone with a count of one. This chain joins TRBV5-1 and TRBJ2-2; 9 nucleotides agree with TRBD1. The CDR3 totals 16 residues. CDR1 is SGHRS and CDR2 is YFSETQ in the germline V gene. V lost 3 bases and J lost 1; bases outside the gene matches: 4. The CDR3 DNA sequence: TGCGCCAGCAGCTCAGGACAGGGGATGAACACCGGGGAGCTGTTTTTT. This sequence encodes CASSSGQGMNTGELFF.

V is TRBV7-9 and J is TRBJ1-6; D gene unclear. Germline CDR1 and CDR2: SEHNR and FQNEAQ (reference sequence). The CDR3 runs 14 residues. Trimming took 0 bases from V and 7 from J, leaving 7 bases between them. In DNA, the CDR3 is TGTGCCAGCAGCTTAGCTGGAGGCAATTCACCCCTCCACTTT. Amino acids: CASSLAGGNSPLHF.

The J gene is TRBJ2-3, the V gene TRBV6-4; D may be TRBD2 (5 bases). V lost 0 bases to trimming and J lost 2 bases, with 9 bases between them. The CDR3 runs 15 residues. Germline CDR1 is MRHNA and CDR2 is SNTAGT. Here the CDR3 DNA reads TGTGCCAGCAGTGACTCGGGGAGATCCACAGATACGCAGTATTTT. It codes for CASSDSGRSTDTQYF.

The chain carries TRBV19 and TRBJ2-5; D may be TRBD2 (5 bases). The CDR3 is 12 amino acids. Trimming shortened V by 5 bases and J by 5 bases, and 9 bases separated the two germline ends. Germline V gene lookup returns CDR1 LNHDA and CDR2 SQIVND (reference sequence). CDR3 in amino acids: CASSPRGETQYF. DNA of the CDR3: TGTGCCAGTAGTCCTCGAGGGGAGACCCAGTACTTC.

The CDR3 is CASSAGMRTEAFF. The CDR3 region has the DNA TGTGCCAGTAGTGCAGGGATGAGGACTGAAGCTTTCTTT. V and J are TRBV19 and TRBJ1-1; a possible D gene is TRBD1 (5 bases). The CDR3 covers 13 residues. V was cut by 5 bases and J by 5 bases, with 12 bases left in between. Germline assignment: CDR1 LNHDA and CDR2 SQIVND (reference sequence).

The V call is TRBV7-9, the J call TRBJ1-2, with TRBD1 matching 8 bases. Germline CDR1 reads SEHNR; CDR2 reads FQNEAQ (reference sequence). The V gene end was trimmed by 5 bases and the J gene end by 3 bases; junction bases not matched to a gene: 5. The CDR3 sequence is 14 residues long. CDR3 amino acids: CASSPGQAYYGYTF. The CDR3 DNA reads TGTGCCAGCAGCCCGGGACAGGCTTACTATGGCTACACCTTC.

The CDR3 is CASSSQTGRIAGNTIYF. In DNA, the CDR3 is TGCGCCAGCAGTTCGCAGACAGGGCGAATAGCTGGAAACACCATATATTTT. V and J are TRBV10-2 and TRBJ1-3, with 7 bases lining up with TRBD1. The CDR3 consists of 17 residues. Trimming took 5 bases from V and 2 from J; bases not matched to a gene: 12. The V gene's germline CDR1 is WSHSY and CDR2 SAAADI.